The source of this T cell receptor (beta chain) is a study of CD8 T cells in ankylosing spondylitis. CDR1 is LGHNA, CDR2 YSLEER, per germline. V was cut by 6 bases and J by 1 base, with 9 bases left in between. The CDR3 spans 14 residues. One entry per CDR3 protein, called by TCRdb with MiXCR from the 5' RACE reads. Of under 250,000 distinct CDR3 sequences listed, approximately 7.4% were seen once; the top ten hold approximately 14%. This clonotype showed up many times. Its target is not known. Study-level points and caveats: In ankylosing spondylitis blood, a motif of about eight highly homologous TCR beta variants appeared characteristic.

The receptor's source is a male donor with ankylosing spondylitis. The V call is TRBV4-3, the J call TRBJ2-2; the D gene is possibly TRBD2 (6 bases). Sample: blood, either unsorted or a sorted T cell fraction (not recorded which). DNA of the CDR3: TGCGCCAGCAGGCTAGCGAGGAACACCGGGGAGCTGTTTTTT. This gives the protein CASRLARNTGELFF.